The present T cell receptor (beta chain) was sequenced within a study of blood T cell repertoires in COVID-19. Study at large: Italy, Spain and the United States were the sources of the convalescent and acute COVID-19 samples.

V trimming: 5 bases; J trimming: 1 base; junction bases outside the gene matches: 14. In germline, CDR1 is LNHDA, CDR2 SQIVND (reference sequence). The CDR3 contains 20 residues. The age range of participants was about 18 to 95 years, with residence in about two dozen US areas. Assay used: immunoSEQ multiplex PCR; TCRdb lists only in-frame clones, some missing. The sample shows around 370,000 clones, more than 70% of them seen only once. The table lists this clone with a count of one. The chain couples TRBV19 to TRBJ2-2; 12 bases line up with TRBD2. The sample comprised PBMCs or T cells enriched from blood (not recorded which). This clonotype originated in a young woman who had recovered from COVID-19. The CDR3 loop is CASSRSSSGGVFVNTGELFF. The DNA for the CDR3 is TGTGCCAGTAGTCGATCATCTAGCGGGGGGGTCTTTGTGAACACCGGGGAGCTGTTTTTT.